The 22 T cell receptor beta chains presented below share a single source sample, sequenced in a study of blood T cell repertoires in COVID-19. Sequencing used immunoSEQ multiplex PCR; TCRdb keeps in-frame clones, though not all of them. The table has roughly 35,000 clones, more than 85% seen once. The sample comprised peripheral blood. These receptor sequences come from a man between 65 and 80 years old with acute or convalescent COVID-19.

The chain employs TRBV15 and TRBJ2-7, with D possibly TRBD1 on 6 matching bases. Germline V lookup: CDR1 LNHNV, CDR2 YYDKDF (reference sequence). CDR3 length equals 19 residues. V dropped 0 bases and J dropped 1 base, with 22 bases sitting between them. The CDR3 sequence: CATSRDQGRPPSRSYEQYF. CDR3 in DNA: TGTGCCACCAGCAGAGATCAGGGGCGGCCACCTAGCAGATCCTACGAGCAGTACTTC.

The V and J genes are TRBV5-5 and TRBJ1-1; 8 bases fit TRBD1. This CDR3 region has 15 residues. Germline lookup yields CDR1 SGHKS and CDR2 YYEKEE (reference sequence). After removal of 4 bases from V and 0 bases from J, the junction contained 5 bases not matched to a gene. Written as DNA, the CDR3 is TGTGCCAGCAGCCTAGTGACAGGGGTGAACACTGAAGCTTTCTTT. It specifies CASSLVTGVNTEAFF.

This chain connects TRBV2 to TRBJ1-5; TRBD1 might be the D (5 bases). Germline-derived CDR1 and CDR2 are SNHLY and FYNNEI. Trimming took off 5 bases at V and 0 bases at J, with 11 bases between the two ends. The CDR3 loop spans 15 amino acids. Here the CDR3 reads CASSRQLDSNQPQHF. The CDR3 DNA follows: TGTGCCAGCAGTAGACAGCTTGATAGCAATCAGCCCCAGCATTTT.

The chain uses TRBV28 and TRBJ2-1, with D tentatively TRBD2 (5 bases). Germline assignment: CDR1 MDHEN and CDR2 SYDVKM. The CDR3 has 14 residues. V lost 7 bases and J 4 bases, leaving 14 bases between the germline ends. The chain's CDR3 is CASIQSGTYNEQFF. The CDR3 DNA is TGTGCCAGCATACAAAGCGGAACTTACAATGAGCAGTTCTTC.

The chain has TRBV7-2 and TRBJ2-1; 8 nucleotides agree with TRBD1. Per germline, CDR1 SGHTA and CDR2 FQGNSA. V gave up 9 bases and J gave up 0 bases; unmatched junction bases: 4. CDR3 length: 14 residues. In DNA, the CDR3 is TGTGCCAGTGCCGGACAGGGCTCCTACAATGAGCAGTTCTTC. Translating it yields CASAGQGSYNEQFF.

The chain carries TRBV27 and TRBJ2-1; tentatively, D is TRBD1 (7 bases). The CDR3 is made up of 16 amino acids. Per the germline V gene, CDR1 is MNHEY and CDR2 is SMNVEV (reference sequence). V was clipped by 4 bases and J by 4 bases, with 17 bases between them. The CDR3 is CASSSQGGTWYNEQFF. The CDR3 nucleotides are TGTGCCAGCAGTTCGCAGGGGGGCACTTGGTACAATGAGCAGTTCTTC.

The rearrangement links TRBV6-5 to TRBJ1-5; D is unclear. V was clipped by 6 bases and J by 11 bases, with 14 bases between them. This CDR3 is 12 amino acids long. CDR1 is MNHEY and CDR2 is SVGAGI in the germline V gene. The CDR3 DNA sequence: TGTGCCAGCAGCTCCCCTACCGAAGCCCAGCATTTT. It encodes CASSSPTEAQHF.

The chain carries TRBV14 and TRBJ2-5; D unclear. The CDR3 consists of 16 residues. CDR1 and CDR2 from the germline V gene are SGHDN and FVKESK. The V end lost 0 bases, the J end lost 2 bases, and 13 bases lay between the germline ends. The CDR3, as DNA: TGTGCCAGCAGCCAAGATAAACGGAGTCATCAAGAGACCCAGTACTTC. Translated, it gives CASSQDKRSHQETQYF.

This chain connects TRBV7-2 to TRBJ2-3, with D unresolved. V lost 0 bases to trimming and J lost 6 bases, with 7 bases between them. The CDR3 has 13 amino acids. In germline, CDR1 is SGHTA, CDR2 FQGNSA. The CDR3 coding sequence is TGTGCCAGCAGCTTAGCGCTATGGGATACGCAGTATTTT. Translation: CASSLALWDTQYF.

This chain uses TRBV19 with TRBJ1-1; weak D call: TRBD1 (5 bases). The CDR3 length is 16 residues. Between the trimmed V and J ends, which lost 5 bases and 1 base, there was a span of 17 bases. Per germline, CDR1 LNHDA and CDR2 SQIVND (reference sequence). CDR3 nucleotide sequence: TGTGCCAGTAGTCGATGGGGAGGCACAGGGAACACTGAAGCTTTCTTT. As protein: CASSRWGGTGNTEAFF.

The rearrangement links TRBV11-3 to TRBJ1-1; TRBD1 might be the D (6 bases). V gave up 0 bases and J gave up 8 bases, with 13 bases separating them. Germline CDR1 and CDR2: SGHNT and YENEEA. The length of the CDR3 is 14 residues. CDR3 sequence (DNA): TGTGCCAGCAGCTTAGAAGGGGACACCGGAGAAGCTTTCTTT. Its translation is CASSLEGDTGEAFF. The full variable domain, with the rest looked up from reference TRBV11-3 and TRBJ1-1, is EAGVVQSPRYKIIEKKQPVAFWCNPISGHNTLYWYLQNLGQGPELLIRYENEEAVDDSQLPKDRFSAERLKGVDSTLKIQPAELGDSAVYLCASSLEGDTGEAFFGQGTRLTVV.

Details on this clone: One end of the junction fails to match germline, which may point to a read error. The CDR3 region has the DNA TGTGCCAGCAGTATATGGGCAGGGGCCTCTAACGAGCAGTACTTC. Translated, it gives CASSIWAGASNEQYF. The chain combines TRBV28 with TRBJ2-7, with a tentative D call TRBD1 (6 bases). CDR3 length equals 15 residues. The germline V gene encodes CDR1 MDHEN and CDR2 SYDVKM.

In this sample, this clone turned up once. The chain couples TRBV19 to TRBJ1-5; no clear D gene. The CDR3 sequence is 17 residues long. V was shortened by 5 bases and J by 4 bases, with 21 bases between the two germline ends. Germline CDR1 and CDR2: LNHDA and SQIVND (reference sequence). CDR3 loop: CASSPLRSPQKNQPQHF. The CDR3 DNA sequence: TGTGCCAGTAGTCCGTTGCGATCCCCCCAAAAAAATCAGCCCCAGCATTTT.

The V call is TRBV15, the J call TRBJ2-1; 13 bases are a match to TRBD2. Germline lookup yields CDR1 LNHNV and CDR2 YYDKDF (reference sequence). Trimming removed 3 bases from V and 8 bases from J; junction bases left unmatched: 4. The CDR3 sequence is 15 residues long. The CDR3 nucleotides read TGTGCCACCAGCAGGGGGACTAGCGGGAACCATGAGCAGTTCTTC. It specifies CATSRGTSGNHEQFF.

The V gene is TRBV6-2 or TRBV6-3, the J gene TRBJ2-7; no reliable D call. V lost 5 bases, J lost 4 bases, and 6 bases lay in between. CDR1 MNHEY and CDR2 SVGEGT come from the germline V gene. This CDR3 comprises 11 residues. CDR3 coding DNA: TGTGCCAGCAGTGTCGGTTACGAGCAGTACTTC. It specifies CASSVGYEQYF.

This sequence joins TRBV6-5 and TRBJ1-1, with unresolved D. Germline CDR1 MNHEY, CDR2 SVGAGI. Trimming cost V 8 bases and J 2 bases, with 9 bases left between them. The CDR3 extends over 12 amino acids. The CDR3 DNA is TGTGCCAGCTGGCGGGGTAACACTGAAGCTTTCTTT. Translated, it gives CASWRGNTEAFF.

The rearrangement joins TRBV7-6 to TRBJ1-5; tentative D call: TRBD1 (5 bases). The CDR3 loop spans 16 amino acids. Germline V gene lookup returns CDR1 SGHVS and CDR2 FNYEAQ. V gave up 3 bases and J gave up 7 bases, with 19 bases separating them. This chain's CDR3 is CASSLTVGPARQPQHF. The CDR3 bases are TGTGCCAGCAGCTTGACCGTGGGGCCCGCACGCCAGCCCCAGCATTTT.

As concerns this clone: Germline is not matched at one junction end, which may reflect a read error. In nucleotides, the CDR3 is TGTGCCAGCCTTGAGGGAGGGAGCAATCGGCCCCAGCATTTT. Translating it yields CASLEGGSNRPQHF. The genes are TRBV6-5 and TRBJ1-5; D is ambiguous. This CDR3 has 14 amino acids. CDR1 is MNHEY, CDR2 SVGAGI, per germline.

This chain connects TRBV18 to TRBJ2-1, with 12 nucleotides matching TRBD2. Looked up from germline, CDR1 is KGHSH and CDR2 is LQKENI. This CDR3 comprises 14 residues. V lost 3 bases to trimming and J lost 6 bases; unmatched junction nucleotides: 0. The CDR3: CASSPTSGSNEQFF. DNA for the CDR3: TGTGCCAGCTCACCGACTAGCGGGAGCAATGAGCAGTTCTTC. Full variable domain (rest looked up from reference TRBV18 and TRBJ2-1): NAGVMQNPRHLVRRRGQEARLRCSPMKGHSHVYWYRQLPEEGLKFMVYLQKENIIDESGMPKERFSAEFPKEGPSILRIQQVVRGDSAAYFCASSPTSGSNEQFFGPGTRLTVL.

The chain joins TRBV18 to TRBJ1-6; D is uncertain. The CDR3 spans 15 residues. V was trimmed by 4 bases and J by 7 bases, leaving 14 bases between them. Germline lookup yields CDR1 KGHSH and CDR2 LQKENI. As DNA, the CDR3 is TGTGCCAGCTCACTACAAGTGGGAGGCAATTCACCCCTCCACTTT. Translation gives CASSLQVGGNSPLHF.

This clone rates as medium-sized. CDR3 in amino acids: CASSWDRDNSPLHF. For the CDR3, the DNA is TGTGCCAGCAGTTGGGACAGAGATAATTCACCCCTCCACTTT. The V gene is TRBV25-1, the J gene TRBJ1-6; 7 bases map to TRBD1. The CDR3 covers 14 residues. CDR1 and CDR2 from the germline V gene are MGHDK and SYGVNS. V was clipped by 5 bases and J by 5 bases; unmatched bases: 3.

The gene calls are TRBV7-2 and TRBJ2-5; tentatively, D is TRBD1 (5 bases). Trimming took off 3 bases at V and 1 base at J, with 9 bases between the two ends. Germline assignment: CDR1 SGHTA and CDR2 FQGNSA. The CDR3 covers 14 residues. The CDR3 DNA reads TGTGCCAGCAGCTTCCCAGGGTTCCAAGAGACCCAGTACTTC. This encodes CASSFPGFQETQYF.